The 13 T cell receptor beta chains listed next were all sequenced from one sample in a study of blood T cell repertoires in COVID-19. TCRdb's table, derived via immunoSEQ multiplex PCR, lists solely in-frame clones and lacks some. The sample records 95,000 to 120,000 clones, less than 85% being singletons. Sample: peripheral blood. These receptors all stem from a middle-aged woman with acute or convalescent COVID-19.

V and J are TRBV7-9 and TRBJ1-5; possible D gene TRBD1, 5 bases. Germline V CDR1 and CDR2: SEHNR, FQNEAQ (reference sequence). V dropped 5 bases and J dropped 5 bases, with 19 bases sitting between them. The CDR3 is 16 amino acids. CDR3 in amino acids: CASSMGLGGTDQPQHF. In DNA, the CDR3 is TGTGCCAGCAGCATGGGGCTGGGAGGGACTGATCAGCCCCAGCATTTT.

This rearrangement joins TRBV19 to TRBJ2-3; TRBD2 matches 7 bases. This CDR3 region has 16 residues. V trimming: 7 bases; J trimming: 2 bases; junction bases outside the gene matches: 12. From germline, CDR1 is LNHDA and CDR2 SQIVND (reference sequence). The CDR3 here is CASKWEGPGPTDTQYF. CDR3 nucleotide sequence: TGTGCCAGTAAGTGGGAGGGCCCAGGGCCCACAGATACGCAGTATTTT.

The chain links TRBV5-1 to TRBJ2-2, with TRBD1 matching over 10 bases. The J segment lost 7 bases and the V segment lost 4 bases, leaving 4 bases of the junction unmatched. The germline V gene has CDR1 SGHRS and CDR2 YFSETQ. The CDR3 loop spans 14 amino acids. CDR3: CASSGGQGGGELFF. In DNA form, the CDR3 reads TGCGCCAGCAGCGGCGGACAGGGGGGCGGGGAGCTGTTTTTT.

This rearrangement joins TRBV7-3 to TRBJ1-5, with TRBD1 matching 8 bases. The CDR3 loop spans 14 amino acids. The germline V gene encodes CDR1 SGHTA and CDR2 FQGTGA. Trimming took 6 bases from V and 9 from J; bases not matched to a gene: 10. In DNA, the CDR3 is TGTGCCAGCAGGATCGACAGGGGAACCGGGCCCCAGCATTTT. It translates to CASRIDRGTGPQHF. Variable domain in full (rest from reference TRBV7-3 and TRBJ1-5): GAGVSQTPSNKVTEKGKYVELRCDPISGHTALYWYRQSLGQGPEFLIYFQGTGAADDSGLPNDRFFAVRPEGSVSTLKIQRTERGDSAVYLCASRIDRGTGPQHFGDGTRLSIL.

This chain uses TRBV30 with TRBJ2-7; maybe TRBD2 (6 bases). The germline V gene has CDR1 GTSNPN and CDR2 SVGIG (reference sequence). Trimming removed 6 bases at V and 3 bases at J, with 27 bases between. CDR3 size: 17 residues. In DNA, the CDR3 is TGTGCCTGTCGTCCGGGCCGGCGGTTGGGGGGAAACTACGAGCAGTACTTC. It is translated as CACRPGRRLGGNYEQYF.

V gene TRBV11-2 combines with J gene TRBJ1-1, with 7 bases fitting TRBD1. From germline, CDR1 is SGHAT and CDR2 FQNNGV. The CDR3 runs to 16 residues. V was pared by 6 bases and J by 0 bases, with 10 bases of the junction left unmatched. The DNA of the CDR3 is TGTGCCAGCAGGCAAATTCGGGGACAGCTGAACACTGAAGCTTTCTTT. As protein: CASRQIRGQLNTEAFF.

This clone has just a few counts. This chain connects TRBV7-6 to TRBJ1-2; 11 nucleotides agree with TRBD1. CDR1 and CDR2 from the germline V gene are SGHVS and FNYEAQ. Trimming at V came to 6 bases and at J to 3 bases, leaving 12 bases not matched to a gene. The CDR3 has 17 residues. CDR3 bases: TGTGCCAGCAGTCAGGGACAGGGGGGCTCTATTGACTATGGCTACACCTTC. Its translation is CASSQGQGGSIDYGYTF.

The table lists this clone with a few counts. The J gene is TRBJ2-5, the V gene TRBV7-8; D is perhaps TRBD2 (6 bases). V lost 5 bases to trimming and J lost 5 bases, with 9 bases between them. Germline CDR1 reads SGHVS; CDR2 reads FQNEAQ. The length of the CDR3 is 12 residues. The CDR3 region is CASSKREETQYF. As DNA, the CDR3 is TGTGCCAGCAGCAAACGGGAGGAGACCCAGTACTTC.

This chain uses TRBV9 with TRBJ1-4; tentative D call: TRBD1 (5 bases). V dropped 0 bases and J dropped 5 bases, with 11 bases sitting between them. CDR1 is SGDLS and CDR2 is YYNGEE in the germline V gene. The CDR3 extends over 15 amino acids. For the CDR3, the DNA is TGTGCCAGCAGCGTAGGACAGCCTCGAAATGAAAAACTGTTTTTT. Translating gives CASSVGQPRNEKLFF.

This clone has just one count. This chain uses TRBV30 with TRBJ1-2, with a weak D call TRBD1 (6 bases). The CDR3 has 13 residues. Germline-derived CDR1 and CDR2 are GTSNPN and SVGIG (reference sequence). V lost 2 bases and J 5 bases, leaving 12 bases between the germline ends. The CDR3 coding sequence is TGTGCCTGGAGTCTCTACAGGGATTATGGCTACACCTTC. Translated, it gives CAWSLYRDYGYTF.

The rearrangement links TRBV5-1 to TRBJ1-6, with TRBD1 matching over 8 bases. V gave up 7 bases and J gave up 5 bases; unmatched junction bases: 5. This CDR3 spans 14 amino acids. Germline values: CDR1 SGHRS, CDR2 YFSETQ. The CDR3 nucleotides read TGCGCCAGCCGCAGGACAGGGAATAATTCACCCCTCCACTTT. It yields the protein CASRRTGNNSPLHF.

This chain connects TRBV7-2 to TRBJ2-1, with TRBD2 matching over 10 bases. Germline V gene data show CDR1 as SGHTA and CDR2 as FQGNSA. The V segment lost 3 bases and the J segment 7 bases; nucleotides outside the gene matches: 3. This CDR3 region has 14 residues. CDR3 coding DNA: TGTGCCAGCAGCTTTACTAGCGGGGATAATGAGCAGTTCTTC. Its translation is CASSFTSGDNEQFF.

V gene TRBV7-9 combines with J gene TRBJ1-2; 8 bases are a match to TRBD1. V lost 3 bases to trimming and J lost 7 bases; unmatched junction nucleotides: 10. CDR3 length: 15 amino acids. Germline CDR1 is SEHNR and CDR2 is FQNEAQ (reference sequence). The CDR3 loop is CASSLADREGTGYTF. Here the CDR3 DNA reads TGTGCCAGCAGCTTGGCGGACAGGGAAGGTACTGGCTACACCTTC.